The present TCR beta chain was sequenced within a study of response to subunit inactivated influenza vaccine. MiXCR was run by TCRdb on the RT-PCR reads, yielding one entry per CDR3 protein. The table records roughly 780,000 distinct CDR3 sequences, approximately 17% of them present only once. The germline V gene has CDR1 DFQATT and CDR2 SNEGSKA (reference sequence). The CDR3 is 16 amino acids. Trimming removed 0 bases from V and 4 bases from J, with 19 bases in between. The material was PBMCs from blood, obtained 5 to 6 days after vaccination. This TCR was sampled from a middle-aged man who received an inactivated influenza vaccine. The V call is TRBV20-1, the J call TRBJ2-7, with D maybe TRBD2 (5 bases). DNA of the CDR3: TGCAGTGCTAGAGATACCGGAGAGGGAGTGGGTTACGAGCAGTACTTC. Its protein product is CSARDTGEGVGYEQYF.